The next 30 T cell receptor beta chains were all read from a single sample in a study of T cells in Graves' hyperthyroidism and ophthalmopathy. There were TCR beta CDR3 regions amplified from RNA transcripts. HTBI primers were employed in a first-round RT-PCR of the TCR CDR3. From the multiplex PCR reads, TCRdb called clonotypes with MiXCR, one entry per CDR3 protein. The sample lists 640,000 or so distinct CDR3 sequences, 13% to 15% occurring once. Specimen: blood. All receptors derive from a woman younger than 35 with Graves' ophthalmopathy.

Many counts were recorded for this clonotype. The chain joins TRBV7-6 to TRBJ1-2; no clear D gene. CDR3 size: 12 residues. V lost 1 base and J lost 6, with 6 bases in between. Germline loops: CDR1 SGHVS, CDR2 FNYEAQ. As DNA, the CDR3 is TGTGCCAGCAGCTTAGACGCGGATGGCTACACCTTC. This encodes CASSLDADGYTF.

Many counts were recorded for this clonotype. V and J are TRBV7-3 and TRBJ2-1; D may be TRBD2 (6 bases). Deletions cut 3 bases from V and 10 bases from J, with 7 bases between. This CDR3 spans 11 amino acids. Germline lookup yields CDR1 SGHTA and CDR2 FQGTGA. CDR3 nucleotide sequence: TGTGCCAGCAGCTTGGAGGGGGAGCAGTTCTTC. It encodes CASSLEGEQFF. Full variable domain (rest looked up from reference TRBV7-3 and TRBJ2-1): GAGVSQTPSNKVTEKGKYVELRCDPISGHTALYWYRQSLGQGPEFLIYFQGTGAADDSGLPNDRFFAVRPEGSVSTLKIQRTERGDSAVYLCASSLEGEQFFGPGTRLTVL.

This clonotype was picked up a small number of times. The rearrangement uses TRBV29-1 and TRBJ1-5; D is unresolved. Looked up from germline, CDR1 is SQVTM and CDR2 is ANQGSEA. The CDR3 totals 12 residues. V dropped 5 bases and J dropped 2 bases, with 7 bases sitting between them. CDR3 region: CSVKDGNQPQHF. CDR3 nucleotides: TGCAGCGTTAAGGATGGCAATCAGCCCCAGCATTTT.

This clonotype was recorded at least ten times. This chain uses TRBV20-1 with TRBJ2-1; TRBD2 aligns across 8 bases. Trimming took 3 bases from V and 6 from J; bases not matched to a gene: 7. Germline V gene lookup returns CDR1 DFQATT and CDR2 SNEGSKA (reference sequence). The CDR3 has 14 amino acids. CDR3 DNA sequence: TGCAGTGCTAGGATAGGAGCGGGAGCCAATGAGCAGTTCTTC. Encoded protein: CSARIGAGANEQFF.

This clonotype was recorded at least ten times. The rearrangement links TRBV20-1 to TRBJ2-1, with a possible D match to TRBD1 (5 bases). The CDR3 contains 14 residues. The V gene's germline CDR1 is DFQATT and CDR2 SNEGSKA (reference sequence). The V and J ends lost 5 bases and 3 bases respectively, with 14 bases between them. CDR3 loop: CSASQGSYYNEQFF. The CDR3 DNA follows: TGCAGTGCTTCGCAGGGATCTTACTACAATGAGCAGTTCTTC.

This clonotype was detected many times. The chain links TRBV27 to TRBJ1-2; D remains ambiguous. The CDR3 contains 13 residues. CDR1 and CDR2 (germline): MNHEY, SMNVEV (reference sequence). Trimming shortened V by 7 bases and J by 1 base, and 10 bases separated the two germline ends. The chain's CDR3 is CASKGNNNYGYTF. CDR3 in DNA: TGTGCCAGCAAGGGAAATAATAACTATGGCTACACCTTC.

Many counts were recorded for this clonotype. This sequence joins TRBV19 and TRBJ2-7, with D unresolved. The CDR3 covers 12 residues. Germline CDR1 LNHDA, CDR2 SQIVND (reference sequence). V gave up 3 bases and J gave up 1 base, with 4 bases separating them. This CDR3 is CASSMGSYEQYF. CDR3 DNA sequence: TGTGCCAGTAGTATGGGGTCCTACGAGCAGTACTTC. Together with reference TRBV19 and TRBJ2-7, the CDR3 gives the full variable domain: DGGITQSPKYLFRKEGQNVTLSCEQNLNHDAMYWYRQDPGQGLRLIYYSQIVNDFQKGDIAEGYSVSREKKESFPLTVTSAQKNPTAFYLCASSMGSYEQYFGPGTRLTVT.

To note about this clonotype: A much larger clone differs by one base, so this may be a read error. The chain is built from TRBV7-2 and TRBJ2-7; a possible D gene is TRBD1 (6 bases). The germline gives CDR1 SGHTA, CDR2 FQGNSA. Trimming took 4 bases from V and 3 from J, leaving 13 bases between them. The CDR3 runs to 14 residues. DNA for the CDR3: TGTGCCAGCAGCTGGGTCGGACAGAGCTACGAGCAGTACTTC. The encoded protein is CASSWVGQSYEQYF.

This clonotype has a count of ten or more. The CDR3 here is CASSPDGRTQPQHF. DNA of the CDR3: TGTGCCAGCAGTCCTGATGGCCGAACGCAGCCCCAGCATTTT. The chain links TRBV28 to TRBJ1-5; no firm D call. V lost 5 bases to trimming and J lost 7 bases, with 15 bases between them. The V gene's germline CDR1 is MDHEN and CDR2 SYDVKM. The CDR3 is 14 amino acids. Full variable domain (remainder filled in from reference TRBV28 and TRBJ1-5): DVKVTQSSRYLVKRTGEKVFLECVQDMDHENMFWYRQDPGLGLRLIYFSYDVKMKEKGDIPEGYSVSREKKERFSLILESASTNQTSMYLCASSPDGRTQPQHFGDGTRLSIL.

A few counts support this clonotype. The CDR3 loop is CASGFSGASYNEQFF. CDR3 coding DNA: TGTGCCAGCGGCTTTAGCGGGGCCTCCTACAATGAGCAGTTCTTC. This sequence joins TRBV9 and TRBJ2-1, with 8 bases identical to TRBD2. The V gene end was trimmed by 7 bases and the J gene end by 0 bases; junction bases not matched to a gene: 6. The CDR3 covers 15 residues. The germline V gene has CDR1 SGDLS and CDR2 YYNGEE.

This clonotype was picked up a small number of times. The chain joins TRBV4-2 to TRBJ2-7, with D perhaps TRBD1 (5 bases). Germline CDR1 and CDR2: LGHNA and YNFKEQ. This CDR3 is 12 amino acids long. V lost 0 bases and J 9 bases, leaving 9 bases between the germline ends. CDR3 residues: CASSQDTGWQYF. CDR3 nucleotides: TGTGCCAGCAGCCAAGATACAGGCTGGCAGTACTTC.

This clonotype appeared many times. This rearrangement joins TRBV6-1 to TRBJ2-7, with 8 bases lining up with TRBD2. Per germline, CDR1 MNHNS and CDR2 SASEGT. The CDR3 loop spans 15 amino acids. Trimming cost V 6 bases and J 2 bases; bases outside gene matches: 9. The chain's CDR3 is CASRPLAGQTYEQYF. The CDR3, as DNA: TGTGCCAGCAGACCGCTAGCGGGTCAGACCTACGAGCAGTACTTC.

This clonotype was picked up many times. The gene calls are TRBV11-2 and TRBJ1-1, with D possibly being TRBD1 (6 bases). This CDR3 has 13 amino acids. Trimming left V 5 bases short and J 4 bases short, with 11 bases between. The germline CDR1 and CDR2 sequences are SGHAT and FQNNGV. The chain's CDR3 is CASSRRQVTEAFF. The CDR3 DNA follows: TGTGCCAGCAGCCGCCGACAGGTCACTGAAGCTTTCTTT.

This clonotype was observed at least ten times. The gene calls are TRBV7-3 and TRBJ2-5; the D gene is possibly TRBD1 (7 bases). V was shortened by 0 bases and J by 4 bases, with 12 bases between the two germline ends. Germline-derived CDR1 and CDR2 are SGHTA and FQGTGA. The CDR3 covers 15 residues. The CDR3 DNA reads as TGTGCCAGCAGCTTAACCCCCAGGGGGGCAGAGACCCAGTACTTC. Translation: CASSLTPRGAETQYF.

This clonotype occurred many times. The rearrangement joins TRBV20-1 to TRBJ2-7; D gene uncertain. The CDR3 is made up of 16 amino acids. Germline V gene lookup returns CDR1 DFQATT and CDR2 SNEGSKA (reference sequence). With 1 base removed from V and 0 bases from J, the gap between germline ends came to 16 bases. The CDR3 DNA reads TGCAGTGCTAGAGCCCCTATAGGGTGGAGCTCCTACGAGCAGTACTTC. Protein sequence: CSARAPIGWSSYEQYF.

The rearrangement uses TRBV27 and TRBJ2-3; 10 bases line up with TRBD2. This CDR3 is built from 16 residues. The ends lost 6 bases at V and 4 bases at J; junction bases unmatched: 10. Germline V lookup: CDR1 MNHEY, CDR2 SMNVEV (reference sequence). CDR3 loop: CASRYVSGRRADTQYF. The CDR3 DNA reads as TGTGCCAGCAGGTACGTTAGCGGGAGGCGCGCAGATACGCAGTATTTT.

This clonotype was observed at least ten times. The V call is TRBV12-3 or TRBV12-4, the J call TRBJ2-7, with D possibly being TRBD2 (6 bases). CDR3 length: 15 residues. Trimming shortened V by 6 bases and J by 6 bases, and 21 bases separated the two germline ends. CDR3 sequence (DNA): TGTGCCAGCAGCCTCGCCCCGGGAGCCGCGAGCGAGCAGTACTTC. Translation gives CASSLAPGAASEQYF.

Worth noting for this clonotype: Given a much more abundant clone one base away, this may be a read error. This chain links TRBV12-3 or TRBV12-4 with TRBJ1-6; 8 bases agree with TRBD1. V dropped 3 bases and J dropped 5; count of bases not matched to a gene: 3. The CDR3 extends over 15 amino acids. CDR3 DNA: TGTGCCAGCAGTTTTCCAGGGGGCCATAATTCACCCCTCCACTTT. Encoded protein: CASSFPGGHNSPLHF.

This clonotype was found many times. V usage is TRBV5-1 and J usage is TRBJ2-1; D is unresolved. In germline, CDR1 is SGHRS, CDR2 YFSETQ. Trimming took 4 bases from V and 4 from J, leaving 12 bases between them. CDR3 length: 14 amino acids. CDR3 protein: CASSLADRYNEQFF. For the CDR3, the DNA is TGCGCCAGCAGCCTCGCTGACCGGTACAATGAGCAGTTCTTC.

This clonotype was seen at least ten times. The CDR3 here is CASRPSRVSGNTIYF. CDR3 DNA: TGTGCCAGCAGGCCAAGCAGGGTCTCTGGAAACACCATATATTTT. This sequence joins TRBV3-1 and TRBJ1-3, with D tentatively TRBD1 (5 bases). The length of the CDR3 is 15 residues. Germline values: CDR1 LGHDT, CDR2 YNNKEL (reference sequence). The V and J ends lost 6 bases and 0 bases respectively, with 12 bases between them.

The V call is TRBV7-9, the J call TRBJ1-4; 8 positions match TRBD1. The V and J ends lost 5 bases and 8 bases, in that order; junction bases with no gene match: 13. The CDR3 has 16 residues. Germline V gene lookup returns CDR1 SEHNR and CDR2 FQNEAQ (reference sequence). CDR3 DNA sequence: TGTGCCAGCAGCCCCCCGGAGGGGACAGGCAGCGAAAAACTGTTTTTT. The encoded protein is CASSPPEGTGSEKLFF.

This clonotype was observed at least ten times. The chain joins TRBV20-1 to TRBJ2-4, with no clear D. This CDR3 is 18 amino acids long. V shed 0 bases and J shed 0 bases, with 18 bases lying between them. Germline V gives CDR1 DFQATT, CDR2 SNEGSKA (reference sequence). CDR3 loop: CSAREASGIPLAKNIQYF. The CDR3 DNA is TGCAGTGCTAGAGAAGCGTCAGGAATACCTCTAGCCAAAAACATTCAGTACTTC.

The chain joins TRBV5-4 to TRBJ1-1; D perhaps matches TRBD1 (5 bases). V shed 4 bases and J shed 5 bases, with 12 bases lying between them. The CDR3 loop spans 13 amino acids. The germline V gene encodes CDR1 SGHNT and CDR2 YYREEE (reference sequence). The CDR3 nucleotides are TGTGCCAGCAGCAGCAGGGTAAGGACTGAAGCTTTCTTT. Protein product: CASSSRVRTEAFF.

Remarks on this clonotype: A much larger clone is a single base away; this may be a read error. Here the CDR3 reads CAWSFGVGYEQHF. CDR3 sequence (DNA): TGTGCCTGGAGTTTTGGAGTCGGTTACGAGCAGCACTTC. The rearrangement links TRBV30 to TRBJ2-7; unclear D gene. CDR1 is GTSNPN, CDR2 SVGIG, per germline (reference sequence). The CDR3 has 13 residues.

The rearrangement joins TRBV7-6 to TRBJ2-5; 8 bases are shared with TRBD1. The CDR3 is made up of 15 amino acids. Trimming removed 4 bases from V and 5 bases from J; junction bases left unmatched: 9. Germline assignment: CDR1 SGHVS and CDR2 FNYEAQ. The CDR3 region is CASSWGPGQGETQYF. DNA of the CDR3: TGTGCCAGCAGCTGGGGCCCTGGACAGGGCGAGACCCAGTACTTC.

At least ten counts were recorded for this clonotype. The CDR3 DNA sequence: TGTGCCATCAGTGAGGAGGGGGGGTGGCCCTCCTACGAGCAGTACTTC. Translating gives CAISEEGGWPSYEQYF. The genes are TRBV10-3 and TRBJ2-7, with D possibly TRBD2 on 7 matching bases. Germline CDR1 ENHRY, CDR2 SYGVKD. This CDR3 comprises 16 residues. V lost 2 bases and J lost 0, with 14 bases in between.

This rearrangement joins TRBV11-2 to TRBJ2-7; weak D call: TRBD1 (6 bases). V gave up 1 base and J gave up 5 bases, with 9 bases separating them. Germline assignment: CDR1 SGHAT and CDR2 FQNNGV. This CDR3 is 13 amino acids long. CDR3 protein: CASSLVPGDEQYF. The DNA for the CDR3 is TGTGCCAGCAGCTTAGTGCCAGGGGACGAGCAGTACTTC.

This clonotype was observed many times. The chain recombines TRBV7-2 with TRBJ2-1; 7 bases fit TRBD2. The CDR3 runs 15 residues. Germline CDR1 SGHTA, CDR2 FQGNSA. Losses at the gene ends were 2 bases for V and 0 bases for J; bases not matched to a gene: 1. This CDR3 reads CASSLWGGSYNEQFF. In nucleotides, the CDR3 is TGTGCCAGCAGCTTATGGGGGGGCTCCTACAATGAGCAGTTCTTC.

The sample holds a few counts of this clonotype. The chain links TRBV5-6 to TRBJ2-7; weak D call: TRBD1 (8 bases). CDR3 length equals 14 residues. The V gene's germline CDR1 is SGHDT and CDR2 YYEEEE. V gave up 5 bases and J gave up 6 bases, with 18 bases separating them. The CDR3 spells CASRSTGGGAEQYF. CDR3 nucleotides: TGTGCCAGCAGGTCTACAGGGGGGGGCGCCGAGCAGTACTTC. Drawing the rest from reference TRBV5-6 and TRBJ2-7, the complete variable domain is DAGVTQSPTHLIKTRGQQVTLRCSPKSGHDTVSWYQQALGQGPQFIFQYYEEEERQRGNFPDRFSGHQFPNYSSELNVNALLLGDSALYLCASRSTGGGAEQYFGPGTRLTVT.

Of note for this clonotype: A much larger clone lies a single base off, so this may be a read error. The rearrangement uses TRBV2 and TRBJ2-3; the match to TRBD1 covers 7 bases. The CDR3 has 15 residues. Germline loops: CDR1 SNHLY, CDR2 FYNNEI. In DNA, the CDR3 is TGTGCCAGCGGTGAGGGGGCCCCGGGCACAGATACGCAGTATTTT. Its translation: CASGEGAPGTDTQYF.